Sequencing of this TCR beta chain was carried out in a study of cytomegalovirus exposure and HLA in healthy donors. 60 Vbeta and 13 Jbeta primers were used in PCR. Here immunoSEQ multiplex PCR was the method, and the copy in TCRdb shows in-frame clones only, minus some. The sample lists about 150,000 clones; roughly 10% were seen once. Remarks on this clone: The target antigen is unknown.

With 0 bases removed from V and 6 bases from J, the gap between germline ends came to 15 bases. Germline lookup yields CDR1 SGDLS and CDR2 YYNGEE. The CDR3 has 15 residues. Points from the study as a whole: Associated with cytomegalovirus, according to the listing, were 150 to 200 TCR beta chains. The study had only CMV serostatus as immune exposure information.

The receptor's source is a man aged 45 to 65 in good health and CMV-seronegative. The V gene is TRBV9, the J gene TRBJ1-1; D call uncertain. Sequencing input: PBMCs. The CDR3 sequence is CASSVGETTRSEAFF. In DNA, the CDR3 is TGTGCCAGCAGCGTAGGCGAGACAACAAGATCTGAAGCTTTCTTT. The whole variable domain, remainder taken from reference TRBV9 and TRBJ1-1, is DSGVTQTPKHLITATGQRVTLRCSPRSGDLSVYWYQQSLDQGLQFLIQYYNGEERAKGNILERFSAQQFPDLHSELNLSSLELGDSALYFCASSVGETTRSEAFFGQGTRLTVV.